A single sample gave rise to the 28 T cell receptor beta chains below, sequenced in a study of blood T cell repertoires in COVID-19. Profiled with immunoSEQ multiplex PCR; TCRdb holds only in-frame clones, not every one. The sample lists 100,000 to 150,000 clones; around 89% were seen once. The sequencing input was peripheral blood. The receptors come from a man aged 55-75 years with COVID-19, enrolled during active disease.

The V and J genes are TRBV12-5 and TRBJ1-1; TRBD1 matches 8 bases. The V gene end was trimmed by 1 base and the J gene end by 0 bases; junction bases not matched to a gene: 7. Germline CDR1 is LGHNT and CDR2 is FRNRAP. CDR3 size: 17 residues. The CDR3 loop is CASGLDRGDGMNTEAFF. The DNA for the CDR3 is TGTGCTAGTGGTTTGGACAGGGGGGATGGAATGAACACTGAAGCTTTCTTT.

This clone showed up just once. The chain has TRBV7-3 and TRBJ1-1; D might be TRBD1 (6 bases). Trimming pared 5 bases from V and 0 bases from J, leaving 16 bases between. CDR3 size: 16 residues. Germline V gene lookup returns CDR1 SGHTA and CDR2 FQGTGA. CDR3 region: CASSHRGGLMNTEAFF. DNA for the CDR3: TGTGCCAGCAGCCACCGGGGGGGGCTCATGAACACTGAAGCTTTCTTT.

V usage is TRBV28 and J usage is TRBJ1-5; the D gene is possibly TRBD1 (5 bases). Germline loops: CDR1 MDHEN, CDR2 SYDVKM. There are 14 residues in the CDR3. The germline V and J ends were trimmed by 3 bases and 5 bases, with 11 bases remaining between them. The CDR3 nucleotides read TGTGCCAGCAGTTTCGGGGGGATTGATCAGCCCCAGCATTTT. It is translated as CASSFGGIDQPQHF.

This clone was recorded many times. The CDR3 loop reads CASSLGGSGRSYEQYF. CDR3 bases: TGTGCCAGCAGCTTGGGGGGTAGCGGGCGCTCCTACGAGCAGTACTTC. V and J are TRBV5-4 and TRBJ2-7, with 7 bases identical to TRBD2. This CDR3 has 16 amino acids. Losses at the gene ends were 0 bases for V and 0 bases for J; bases not matched to a gene: 6. CDR1 is SGHNT, CDR2 YYREEE, per germline (reference sequence).

V usage is TRBV7-8 and J usage is TRBJ1-2, with TRBD1 matching over 7 bases. There are 15 residues in the CDR3. V was clipped by 1 base and J by 2 bases; unmatched bases: 4. The germline V gene encodes CDR1 SGHVS and CDR2 FQNEAQ. CDR3 loop: CASSLGGGGNYGYTF. The CDR3 nucleotides are TGTGCCAGCAGCTTAGGAGGGGGCGGGAACTATGGCTACACCTTC.

The chain carries TRBV4-3 and TRBJ2-2; 13 nucleotides match TRBD2. Germline V CDR1 and CDR2: LGHNA, YSLEER. This CDR3 contains 18 residues. J gave up 0 bases and V 3 bases, and 4 bases lay outside the gene matches. The chain's CDR3 is CASSHRLAGGTNTGELFF. DNA of the CDR3: TGCGCCAGCAGCCACAGACTAGCGGGGGGCACGAACACCGGGGAGCTGTTTTTT.

The chain couples TRBV2 to TRBJ1-5; 7 bases align to TRBD1. Unmatched junction bases numbered 7, after V lost 6 bases and J lost 5 bases. The length of the CDR3 is 14 residues. The germline gives CDR1 SNHLY, CDR2 FYNNEI. In DNA, the CDR3 is TGTGCCAGCAGAAACCGGGACAGTTATCAGCCCCAGCATTTT. The encoded protein is CASRNRDSYQPQHF.

This rearrangement joins TRBV14 to TRBJ1-2; D not resolved. The CDR3 is 12 amino acids. Germline lookup yields CDR1 SGHDN and CDR2 FVKESK. V lost 1 base, J lost 4 bases, and 4 bases lay in between. The CDR3 DNA reads as TGTGCCAGCAGCCAAGCCAGCTATGGCTACACCTTC. Its protein is CASSQASYGYTF.

The rearrangement links TRBV2 to TRBJ1-1; the D is unclear. Germline-derived CDR1 and CDR2 are SNHLY and FYNNEI. Trimming cost V 7 bases and J 3 bases, with 18 bases left between them. The CDR3 has 15 amino acids. The CDR3 coding sequence is TGTGCCAGCATCCTCCGGGATCCGGGAGACACTGAAGCTTTCTTT. This translates into CASILRDPGDTEAFF.

CDR3 amino acids: CASSRGGLSYNEQFF. CDR3 nucleotide sequence: TGTGCCAGCAGCCGCGGGGGACTCTCCTACAATGAGCAGTTCTTC. This sequence joins TRBV7-9 and TRBJ2-1; 7 bases line up with TRBD2. This CDR3 has 15 residues. Germline V gene sequence: CDR1 SEHNR, CDR2 FQNEAQ (reference sequence). The ends lost 5 bases at V and 0 bases at J; junction bases unmatched: 4.

The rearrangement links TRBV19 to TRBJ1-4; D is unresolved. Germline V CDR1 and CDR2: LNHDA, SQIVND (reference sequence). The CDR3 spans 14 residues. V was trimmed by 3 bases and J by 3 bases, leaving 8 bases between them. CDR3 residues: CASSIKPANEKLFF. Here the CDR3 DNA reads TGTGCCAGTAGTATTAAACCAGCTAATGAAAAACTGTTTTTT.

In the case of this clone: Different DNA sequences within this sample yield the same CDR3. The chain links TRBV30 to TRBJ1-2; D gene unclear. This CDR3 spans 12 amino acids. CDR1 is GTSNPN and CDR2 is SVGIG in the germline V gene (reference sequence). V was trimmed by 0 bases and J by 3 bases, leaving 5 bases between them. The CDR3 is CAWSVLDYGYTF. As DNA, the CDR3 is TGTGCCTGGAGTGTACTGGACTATGGCTACACCTTC.

This clone was recorded once. CDR3 bases: TGTGCCAGCACCGGGAGGACCTTTGAAAAACTGTTTTTT. This encodes CASTGRTFEKLFF. This chain joins TRBV6-6 and TRBJ1-4, with unresolved D. V dropped 7 bases and J dropped 7 bases, with 13 bases sitting between them. Germline CDR1 and CDR2: MNHNY and SVGAGI (reference sequence). The CDR3 covers 13 residues.

The genes are TRBV4-3 and TRBJ1-2, with D unclear. The CDR3 contains 13 residues. Trimming left V 3 bases short and J 6 bases short, with 11 bases between. CDR1 is LGHNA, CDR2 YSLEER, per germline. The CDR3 reads CASSQPGGDGYTF. CDR3 coding DNA: TGCGCCAGCAGCCAGCCCGGCGGGGATGGCTACACCTTC.

The V call is TRBV25-1, the J call TRBJ2-3; TRBD1 might be the D (6 bases). V lost 4 bases to trimming and J lost 1 base, with 12 bases between them. Germline-derived CDR1 and CDR2 are MGHDK and SYGVNS. The length of the CDR3 is 15 residues. The CDR3 DNA reads TGTGCCAGCAGTGTTGGGGGCCTTCGCACAGATACGCAGTATTTT. This translates into CASSVGGLRTDTQYF.

For the CDR3, the DNA is TGTGCCAGCAGTACAGTACCGGGACTAGCGGGAAGACTCCAAGAGACCCAGTACTTC. Protein: CASSTVPGLAGRLQETQYF. The chain is built from TRBV28 and TRBJ2-5, with 13 bases lining up with TRBD2. The J segment lost 1 base and the V segment lost 5 bases, leaving 13 bases of the junction unmatched. This CDR3 contains 19 residues. Germline values: CDR1 MDHEN, CDR2 SYDVKM.

This clone was seen only once. The chain recombines TRBV9 with TRBJ2-3, with 7 nucleotides matching TRBD2. The CDR3 is made up of 15 amino acids. V lost 2 bases, J lost 2 bases, and 5 bases stayed unmatched. Per germline, CDR1 SGDLS and CDR2 YYNGEE. In nucleotides, the CDR3 is TGTGCCAGCAGCGTGGGGGGGAGGGCCACAGATACGCAGTATTTT. This encodes CASSVGGRATDTQYF.

V and J are TRBV6-2 or TRBV6-3 and TRBJ2-1; 7 bases are a match to TRBD1. This CDR3 contains 15 residues. From germline, CDR1 is MNHEY and CDR2 SVGEGT. Trimming took 5 bases from V and 0 from J; bases not matched to a gene: 4. The chain's CDR3 is CASSIAGGSYNEQFF. The CDR3 nucleotides are TGTGCCAGCAGTATAGCAGGGGGCTCCTACAATGAGCAGTTCTTC.

This clone was counted once. The chain links TRBV11-1 to TRBJ2-1, with 9 bases fitting TRBD2. Germline values: CDR1 SGHAT, CDR2 FQDESV (reference sequence). V lost 5 bases and J lost 6; bases outside the gene matches: 11. The CDR3 is made up of 16 amino acids. The CDR3: CASSPPGTSLFNEQFF. CDR3 sequence (DNA): TGTGCCAGCAGCCCCCCCGGGACTAGCCTTTTCAATGAGCAGTTCTTC.

The CDR3 DNA follows: TGTGCCAGCAGCTTCGGCGGGGGCAGCACAGATACGCAGTATTTT. It encodes CASSFGGGSTDTQYF. The rearrangement links TRBV5-4 to TRBJ2-3, with a weak D call TRBD2 (7 bases). V was shortened by 2 bases and J by 0 bases, with 10 bases between the two germline ends. Germline V lookup: CDR1 SGHNT, CDR2 YYREEE (reference sequence). The CDR3 is 15 amino acids.

The CDR3 protein is CASSYSRDRGTYEQYF. CDR3 sequence (DNA): TGTGCCAGCAGTTACTCAAGGGACAGGGGAACCTACGAGCAGTACTTC. The V gene is TRBV6-5, the J gene TRBJ2-7; 10 nucleotides match TRBD1. The CDR3 is 16 residues long. Trimming removed 0 bases from V and 2 bases from J; junction bases left unmatched: 4. CDR1 is MNHEY, CDR2 SVGAGI, per germline.

This clone turned up a few times. The J gene is TRBJ2-3, the V gene TRBV11-3; 8 nucleotides match TRBD1. From germline, CDR1 is SGHNT and CDR2 YENEEA. CDR3 length equals 16 residues. V shed 5 bases and J 3 bases; nucleotides not matched to a gene: 10. The CDR3 DNA sequence: TGTGCCAGCAGCACCCGGACAGGGACCGGTACAGATACGCAGTATTTT. Translating it yields CASSTRTGTGTDTQYF.

This chain links TRBV10-2 with TRBJ1-1; D unresolved. Trimming took 5 bases from V and 1 from J, leaving 8 bases between them. CDR1 and CDR2 from the germline V gene are WSHSY and SAAADI. This CDR3 spans 13 amino acids. The CDR3 loop reads CASSIQANTEAFF. The CDR3 region has the DNA TGCGCCAGCAGTATTCAAGCGAACACTGAAGCTTTCTTT.

The V gene is TRBV30, the J gene TRBJ1-5; 8 bases line up with TRBD1. CDR1 and CDR2 (germline): GTSNPN, SVGIG (reference sequence). The CDR3 length is 13 residues. After removal of 5 bases from V and 5 bases from J, the junction contained 5 bases not matched to a gene. CDR3: CAWGTGLDQPQHF. The CDR3 nucleotides read TGTGCCTGGGGGACAGGCCTCGATCAGCCCCAGCATTTT.

The J gene is TRBJ1-6, the V gene TRBV6-5; 9 bases fit TRBD1. CDR3 length: 16 residues. Looked up from germline, CDR1 is MNHEY and CDR2 is SVGAGI. The V and J ends lost 2 bases and 9 bases, in that order; junction bases with no gene match: 8. The DNA for the CDR3 is TGTGCCAGCAGTTACCAGGGACAGGGTCGGGGTTCACCCCTCCACTTT. This translates into CASSYQGQGRGSPLHF.

The rearrangement joins TRBV7-2 to TRBJ1-2; 12 bases are shared with TRBD1. CDR1 is SGHTA and CDR2 is FQGNSA in the germline V gene. This CDR3 has 15 amino acids. V lost 2 bases to trimming and J lost 8 bases; unmatched junction nucleotides: 6. This chain's CDR3 is CASSLWDRGLGGYTF. In DNA, the CDR3 is TGTGCCAGCAGCTTATGGGACAGGGGGCTGGGGGGCTACACCTTC.

The gene calls are TRBV7-9 and TRBJ1-5; maybe TRBD1 (6 bases). This CDR3 region has 16 residues. V was trimmed by 5 bases and J by 2 bases, leaving 16 bases between them. The germline V gene encodes CDR1 SEHNR and CDR2 FQNEAQ (reference sequence). The CDR3 region is CASSTHEGQGNQPQHF. In DNA form, the CDR3 reads TGTGCCAGCAGCACTCACGAGGGACAAGGCAATCAGCCCCAGCATTTT.

A word on this clone: Other DNA variants within this sample encode the same CDR3. The V call is TRBV5-1, the J call TRBJ1-6; 10 positions agree with TRBD1. Germline CDR1 reads SGHRS; CDR2 reads YFSETQ. Trimming at V came to 4 bases and at J to 5 bases, leaving 3 bases not matched to a gene. This CDR3 spans 15 amino acids. Here the CDR3 reads CASSLGTGDNSPLHF. The CDR3 coding sequence is TGCGCCAGCAGCCTCGGGACAGGGGATAATTCACCCCTCCACTTT.